This paragraph reports one TCR beta chain. What this receptor recognizes is not known. Base quality data are lacking; no much larger clone is found one base away. This entry is derived from a study of PD-L1 blockade in urothelial cancer (dated by TCRdb to the late 2010s). The study in broad terms: Therapy was started at some point between 2013 and 2015 for all patients, and atezolizumab 1,200 mg was administered intravenously every 3 weeks. About 90% of the roughly 29 patients were males with bladder-origin urothelial cancer, and 18 of 29 reported a prior smoking history. Patients had an ECOG performance status of 0 or 1 and had received between 0 and 3 prior chemotherapy regimens. Blood samples were analyzed at two time points: 3 weeks after treatment start (second dose) and 6 weeks after treatment start. Blood samples gave median yields of approximately 130,000 T cells and tens of thousands of unique TCRs, along with a median clonality of around 0.08. The study, an exploratory multi-omic analysis, examined somatic, immune and clinical correlates of response to PD-L1 blockade with atezolizumab in urothelial cancer. Pretreatment tumor samples and matched peripheral blood, collected serially before and after atezolizumab treatment, underwent TCR sequencing. Durable clinical benefit meant progression-free survival longer than 6 months, and TCR features were also tested against progression-free and overall survival. In the same patients, whole exome sequencing and RNA sequencing of pretreatment tumors were performed in addition to TCR sequencing. Durable clinical benefit was achieved by nine patients and was not achieved by 20 patients. Approximately 30 patients had pretreatment blood TCR-seq, about 25 had at least one posttreatment blood collection, and about 25 had tumor TCR-seq.

Synthetic TCR analog templates were spiked into each PCR so that absolute template abundance could be estimated from read counts. Using the immunoSEQ assay, TCRbeta CDR3 regions were amplified from genomic DNA with bias-controlled V and J gene primers. Rearranged TCRbeta segments were sequenced at approximately 20X coverage. As for the original processing: Clustering was used to correct sequencing errors, and CDR3s were annotated against IMGT to assign V, D and J genes. Only productive TCRbeta rearrangements were used in downstream analyses, excluding out-of-frame or stop-codon sequences. Clonality was calculated as one minus the Shannon entropy normalized by the log of the number of unique productive sequences. Clones differing between time points or between blood and tumor were identified by Fisher's exact test with Benjamini-Hochberg correction at adjusted p below 0.01. Sourced from immuneACCESS, this table was stored by TCRdb with only in-frame sequences that have V and J called. A share of the clones is absent; for the studies checked, an unresolved V gene accounts for under half, and the remainder has no known explanation. That table is the source of V, J and clone size, and D and trimming were worked out from the DNA. This sample holds under 30,000 clones; 79% were observed only once. The ten largest clones capture about 3.5% of the sample.

At the junction V is shortened by 1 base and J by 1 base; bases outside the gene matches: 3. For CDR1 and CDR2, the germline V gene lists SGHTA and FQGNSA. Spanning cysteine to phenylalanine, the CDR3 consists of 16 amino acids. The retained sequence is limited to the CDR3, 48 bases, with the frame set at the first base. Summary of the overall study and its limitations: Because of the small sample size (n ≈ 28) and the many exploratory analyses performed, the results are intended to be regarded as hypothesis-generating. Patients with durable benefit showed greater expansion of tumor-associated TCR clones in peripheral blood 3 weeks after starting treatment (n of about 22, p = 0.022). A pretreatment peripheral blood TCR clonality below the median was linked to improved progression-free and overall survival.

The time point label for this specimen denotes: peripheral blood 6 weeks after treatment start. The cohort included about 30 patients with locally advanced or metastatic urothelial carcinoma who were treated at Memorial Sloan Kettering on a trial protocol. Peripheral blood mononuclear cells were collected pretreatment and during treatment, with between 1 and 8 total time points obtained per patient. The Qiagen DNeasy Blood extraction kit was used to purify genomic DNA from total PBMCs and from tumor samples. PBMCs were collected pretreatment and during treatment, and were isolated and stored as previously described.

The TCR originated in a man in his sixties or seventies with urothelial cancer. This specimen was PBMCs, taken around atezolizumab (anti-PD-L1) treatment. Rearrangement joined TRBV7-2 to TRBJ2-3, and 9 junctional nucleotides match TRBD2. The CDR3: CASSLESSGGTDTQYF. The nucleotides read TGTGCCAGCAGCTTAGAGTCTAGCGGGGGCACAGATACGCAGTATTTT.